This T cell receptor (beta chain) was sequenced in a study of blood T cell repertoires in COVID-19. Study at large: Researchers got acute and convalescent COVID-19 samples from the United States, Italy and Spain. Sample material is recorded as cDNA or gDNA derived from T cells, B-cell-depleted T cells, or PBMCs.

Trimming pared 3 bases from V and 6 bases from J, leaving 7 bases between. Looked up from germline, CDR1 is SEHNR and CDR2 is FQNEAQ (reference sequence). This CDR3 spans 12 amino acids. The protocol was immunoSEQ multiplex PCR, while the TCRdb copy is restricted to in-frame clones and leaves out a portion. Of around 67,000 clones listed, 81% are singletons. The sequenced sample was peripheral blood. This receptor was taken from a human donor in a cohort sampled during active COVID-19. The genes are TRBV7-9 and TRBJ2-3; no definite D call. DNA of the CDR3: TGTGCCAGCAGCTTCCCTGCGGATACGCAGTATTTT. Its protein is CASSFPADTQYF.